This T cell receptor beta chain was found in a study of blood T cell repertoires in COVID-19 (dated by TCRdb to 2018 to 2020). Background for the entire study: Collaborator samples came from the United States, Italy and Spain and covered acute and convalescent phases of COVID-19. Where available, HLA class I and class II types were taken from metadata supplied by the sample provider and were not determined by assay-based typing. Subjects who had been exposed to COVID-19, were actively infected with it, or had recovered from it provided the deeply sampled blood TCRbeta repertoires that made up the dataset. Samples were obtained from the ongoing ImmuneRACE study (first 160 participants) and from roughly 1,300 subjects provided by 6 global collaborators. The repertoires were released in a freely available public database meant as a resource for research on the immune response to SARS-CoV-2. The material from the prospective study consisted of cDNA or gDNA derived from T cells, B-cell-depleted T cells, or PBMCs. The sample metadata nearly always contained a de-identified subject ID, COVID-19 status, age in years and sex. Results the study describes overall, beyond this receptor: The amount of clinical and demographic metadata varied by source and participant and was provided uncurated.

TCRbeta CDR3 regions were amplified from genomic DNA by means of the immunoSEQ Assay, a bias-controlled multiplex PCR. As for the authors' bioinformatics: Nucleated cell counts per sample were estimated from amplification of reference gene primers within the assay. Sequence reads were collapsed and filtered to measure the absolute abundance of every unique TCRbeta CDR3 rearrangement. For each sample, productive Simpson clonality was calculated by taking the square root of Simpson's diversity index across productive rearrangements. TCRdb limited this immuneACCESS table to in-frame rearrangements with V and J called. A share of clones is missing; checked studies link under half to unresolved V genes, and the rest is unexplained. V and J calls and clone size are those listed in that table; D and trimming were worked out from the DNA. The sample data list 100,000 to 140,000 clones, and roughly 90% of these were observed just once. Clones ranked in the top ten supply under 5.5% of the sample.

On this clone: Which antigen it targets is not known. No base-level quality is on record; no much larger clone is a single base apart.

Each collaborating institution followed its own protocols to collect whole blood in K2EDTA tubes. For TCRbeta analysis, collaborator samples were shipped as frozen whole blood, as isolated PBMCs, or as DNA extracted from either sample type. V loses 4 bases, J loses 9 bases, and the germline ends lie 18 bases apart. CDR1 and CDR2 are drawn from the germline V gene: WSHSY, SAAADI. From its cysteine to its phenylalanine, the CDR3 spans 14 amino acids. The DNA shown is the 42-base CDR3, in frame from base 1. The sequence links TRBV10-2 to TRBJ2-5; the D segment could be TRBD2, given 6 matching bases. The TCR sequence derives from a man aged 40-49 years with active or convalescent COVID-19. Sequencing was done on a sample of peripheral blood. The CDR3 region reads CASSVTSFGEAQYF. The sequenced DNA: TGCGCCAGCAGTGTTACTAGTTTCGGGGAGGCCCAGTACTTC.